Listed below are T cell receptor beta chains from one sample, sequenced in a study of early T cells in non-severe SARS-CoV-2 infection. TCRdb used MiXCR to reprocess the 5' RACE reads, holding one entry per CDR3 protein. This table holds tens of thousands of distinct CDR3 sequences, around an eighth found once. Sequenced input: whole blood. These receptors were collected from an adult who was a healthcare worker with PCR-confirmed SARS-CoV-2 infection or an uninfected control (not recorded which). Each CDR3 is given with its conserved first and last residue. D genes are given only for firm matches. Clone size is shown for a subset of rows, as once, few, many or a class of expanded clone.

CDR3 | DNA | V | D | size | J
CSAADSGFYEQYF | TGCAGTGCCGCGGACAGCGGATTCTACGAGCAGTACTTC | TRBV20-1 | . | many | TRBJ2-7
CARRDYGYTF | TGTGCCAGAAGGGACTATGGCTACACCTTC | TRBV2 | . | few | TRBJ1-2
CASGSTGPYNEQFF | TGCGCCAGCGGATCGACAGGGCCCTACAATGAGCAGTTCTTC | TRBV4-1 | TRBD1 | . | TRBJ2-1
CASSHRSGQDIIETQYF | TGTGCCAGCAGCCATCGGTCGGGACAGGATATTATAGAGACCCAGTACTTC | TRBV4-2 | TRBD1 | few | TRBJ2-5
CSARRQGVYEQYF | TGCAGTGCTAGAAGGCAAGGGGTCTACGAGCAGTACTTC | TRBV20-1 | . | . | TRBJ2-7
CSVPLGTGGVDTQYF | TGCAGCGTTCCTCTCGGGACAGGGGGCGTAGATACGCAGTATTTT | TRBV29-1 | TRBD1 | . | TRBJ2-3
CASSWGVEETQYF | TGTGCCAGCAGCTGGGGCGTGGAAGAGACCCAGTACTTC | TRBV7-9 | . | . | TRBJ2-5
CASSPPAERDTQYF | TGTGCCAGCAGTCCCCCGGCGGAGCGAGATACGCAGTATTTT | TRBV28 | . | . | TRBJ2-3
CSGGLYEQYF | TGCAGTGGTGGCCTCTACGAGCAGTACTTC | TRBV20-1 | . | . | TRBJ2-7
CASSQPTSGNYEQYF | TGTGCCAGCAGCCAACCAACTAGCGGGAACTACGAGCAGTACTTC | TRBV3-1 | TRBD2 | many | TRBJ2-7
CASSFTSGRFTPDTQYF | TGTGCCAGCAGTTTCACTAGCGGGAGGTTCACCCCTGATACGCAGTATTTT | TRBV28 | TRBD2 | few | TRBJ2-3
CASQGDTQYF | TGTGCCAGCCAGGGGGATACGCAGTATTTT | TRBV28 | . | few | TRBJ2-3
CATSRVEVSQETQYF | TGTGCCACCAGCAGAGTGGAGGTTTCCCAAGAGACCCAGTACTTC | TRBV15 | . | few | TRBJ2-5
CASSDWAWEETQYF | TGTGCCAGCAGCGACTGGGCGTGGGAAGAGACCCAGTACTTC | TRBV7-2 | . | . | TRBJ2-5
CASSLNGGTDTQYF | TGTGCCAGCAGCCTCAATGGGGGGACAGATACGCAGTATTTT | TRBV7-3 | . | . | TRBJ2-3
CASSPTDRGYEQYF | TGTGCCAGCAGTCCGACCGACAGGGGCTACGAGCAGTACTTC | TRBV7-9 | TRBD1 | few | TRBJ2-7
CASSDPGQTDEQFF | TGTGCCAGCAGTGATCCGGGACAGACCGATGAGCAGTTCTTC | TRBV28 | TRBD1 | many | TRBJ2-1
CASSSFGTQYF | TGTGCCAGCAGCTCTTTTGGGACCCAGTACTTC | TRBV7-2 | . | . | TRBJ2-5
CSVSSALMNTEAFF | TGCAGCGTTTCTTCTGCGCTTATGAACACTGAAGCTTTCTTT | TRBV29-1 | . | few | TRBJ1-1
CASSFSASASSGANVLTF | TGTGCCAGCAGCTTCTCGGCTAGCGCTAGCTCTGGGGCCAACGTCCTGACTTTC | TRBV7-2 | . | many | TRBJ2-6